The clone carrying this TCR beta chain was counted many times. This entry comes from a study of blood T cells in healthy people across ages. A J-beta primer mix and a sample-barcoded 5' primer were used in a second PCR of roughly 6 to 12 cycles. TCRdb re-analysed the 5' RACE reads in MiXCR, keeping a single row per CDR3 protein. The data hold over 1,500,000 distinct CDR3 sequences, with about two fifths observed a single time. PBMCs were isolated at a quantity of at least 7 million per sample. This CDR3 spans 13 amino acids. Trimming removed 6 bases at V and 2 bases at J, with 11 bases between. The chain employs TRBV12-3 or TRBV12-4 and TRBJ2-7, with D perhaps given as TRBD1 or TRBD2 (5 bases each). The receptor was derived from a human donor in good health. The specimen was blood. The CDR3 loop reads CASSFWGTYEQYF. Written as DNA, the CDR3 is TGTGCCAGCAGCTTTTGGGGGACCTACGAGCAGTACTTC.